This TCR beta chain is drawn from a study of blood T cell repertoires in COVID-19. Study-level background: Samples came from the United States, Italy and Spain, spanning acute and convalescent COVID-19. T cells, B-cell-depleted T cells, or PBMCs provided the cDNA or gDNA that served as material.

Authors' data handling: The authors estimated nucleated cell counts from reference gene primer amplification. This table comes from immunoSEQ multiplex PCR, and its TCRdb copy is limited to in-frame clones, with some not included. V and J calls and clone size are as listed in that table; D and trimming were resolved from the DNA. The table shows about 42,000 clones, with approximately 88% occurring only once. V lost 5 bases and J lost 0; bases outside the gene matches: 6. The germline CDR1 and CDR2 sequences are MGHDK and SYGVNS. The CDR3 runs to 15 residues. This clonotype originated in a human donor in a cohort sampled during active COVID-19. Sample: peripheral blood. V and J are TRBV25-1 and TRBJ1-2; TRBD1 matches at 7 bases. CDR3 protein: CASSPGQRSNYGYTF. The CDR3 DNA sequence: TGTGCCAGCAGTCCGGGACAGCGTTCTAACTATGGCTACACCTTC.